Listed here are 4 T cell receptor beta chains from one sample, sequenced in a study of identical twins. TCRdb reanalysed the 5' RACE reads using MiXCR and keeps one entry per CDR3 protein. The repertoire holds some 560,000 distinct CDR3 sequences, with around 9.6% as singletons. This same sample was also taken into another study, of yellow fever vaccine responses in identical twins.

Specimen: PBMCs. The source of these receptors is a woman under 30 in good health.

The rearrangement joins TRBV10-3 to TRBJ1-6; tentatively, D is TRBD1 (5 bases). Trimming shortened V by 7 bases and J by 7 bases, and 14 bases separated the two germline ends. CDR1 is ENHRY, CDR2 SYGVKD, per germline. The CDR3 sequence is 14 residues long. CDR3 in amino acids: CAIKSGPGNSPLHF. The CDR3 nucleotides read TGTGCCATCAAATCGGGACCGGGAAATTCACCCCTCCACTTT.

V and J are TRBV5-1 and TRBJ2-5; D is perhaps TRBD2 (6 bases). The V gene lost 0 bases and the J gene lost 5 bases, with 14 bases spanning the gap. This CDR3 spans 15 amino acids. Germline CDR1 SGHRS, CDR2 YFSETQ. In DNA form, the CDR3 reads TGCGCCAGCAGCTTGGTGGAGGGGTTGAGGGAGACCCAGTACTTC. Translation gives CASSLVEGLRETQYF.

J is TRBJ2-7 and V is TRBV18; D is unresolved. The length of the CDR3 is 13 residues. Trimming cost V 3 bases and J 3 bases, with 9 bases left between them. Germline V gene lookup returns CDR1 KGHSH and CDR2 LQKENI. The CDR3 sequence: CASSPLADYEQYF. The CDR3 DNA follows: TGTGCCAGCTCACCGCTGGCGGACTACGAGCAGTACTTC.

This clonotype was observed many times. This chain links TRBV24-1 with TRBJ2-1; D is perhaps TRBD1 (6 bases). This CDR3 has 11 amino acids. Between the trimmed V and J ends, which lost 9 bases and 10 bases, there was a span of 12 bases. Germline-derived CDR1 and CDR2 are KGHDR and SFDVKD. CDR3 protein: CATALDSEQFF. The CDR3 DNA sequence: TGTGCCACCGCTCTGGACAGCGAGCAGTTCTTC.